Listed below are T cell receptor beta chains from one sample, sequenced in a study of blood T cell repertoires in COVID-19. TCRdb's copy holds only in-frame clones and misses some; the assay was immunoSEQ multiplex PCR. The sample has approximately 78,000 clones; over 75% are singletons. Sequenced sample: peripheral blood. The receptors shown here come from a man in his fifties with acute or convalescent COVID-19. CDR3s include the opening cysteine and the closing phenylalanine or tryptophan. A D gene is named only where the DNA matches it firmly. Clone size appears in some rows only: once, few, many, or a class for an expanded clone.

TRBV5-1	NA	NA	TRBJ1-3	CASSLNPSGNTIYF	TGCGCCAGCAGCTTGAATCCGAGTGGAAACACCATATATTTT
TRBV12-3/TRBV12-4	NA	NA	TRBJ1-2	CASSIQGDGYTF	TGTGCCAGCAGTATACAGGGAGATGGCTACACCTTC
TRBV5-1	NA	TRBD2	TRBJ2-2	CASSLDSGGADTGELFF	TGCGCCAGCAGCTTGGATTCCGGGGGGGCGGACACCGGGGAGCTGTTTTTT
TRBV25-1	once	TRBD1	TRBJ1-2	CASSAGQGQLGYTF	TGTGCCAGCAGCGCGGGACAGGGGCAGCTTGGCTACACCTTC
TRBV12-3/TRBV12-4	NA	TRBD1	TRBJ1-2	CASSTGAGYTF	TGTGCCAGCAGTACAGGGGCTGGCTACACCTTC
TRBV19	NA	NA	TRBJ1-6	CASTEGLGNSPLHF	TGTGCCAGTACCGAGGGACTCGGGAATTCACCCCTCCACTTT
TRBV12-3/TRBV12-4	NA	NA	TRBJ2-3	CASGRDTDTQYF	TGTGCCAGCGGCAGGGACACAGATACGCAGTATTTT
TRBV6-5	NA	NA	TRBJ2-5	CASSRGQPQETQYF	TGTGCCAGCAGCCGAGGACAGCCCCAAGAGACCCAGTACTTC
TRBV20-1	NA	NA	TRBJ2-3	CSAGDTQYF	TGCAGTGCCGGAGATACGCAGTATTTT
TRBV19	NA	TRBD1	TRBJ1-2	CASSGDRITGYTF	TGTGCCAGTAGTGGGGACAGGATTACTGGCTACACCTTC
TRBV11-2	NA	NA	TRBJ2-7	CASSPNRAYEQYF	TGTGCCAGCAGCCCCAATCGGGCCTACGAGCAGTACTTC
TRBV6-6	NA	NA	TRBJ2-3	CASSRQVADTQYF	TGTGCCAGCAGCAGACAGGTTGCAGATACGCAGTATTTT
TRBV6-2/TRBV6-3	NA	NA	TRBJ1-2	CASSYGGSPFSGYGYTF	TGTGCCAGCAGTTACGGCGGTTCACCCTTTTCCGGATATGGCTACACCTTC
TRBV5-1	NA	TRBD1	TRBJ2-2	CASSGGQGITGELFF	TGCGCCAGCAGCGGGGGACAGGGGATCACCGGGGAGCTGTTTTTT
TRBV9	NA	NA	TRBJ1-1	CASSGGGNTEAFF	TGTGCCAGCAGCGGGGGAGGGAACACTGAAGCTTTCTTT
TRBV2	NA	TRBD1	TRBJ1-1	CASSEVNPPDRGDMNTEAFF	TGTGCCAGCAGTGAAGTAAACCCCCCTGACAGGGGAGACATGAACACTGAAGCTTTCTTT
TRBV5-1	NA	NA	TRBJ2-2	CASKTSGMNTGELFF	TGCGCCAGCAAAACGTCGGGGATGAACACCGGGGAGCTGTTTTTT
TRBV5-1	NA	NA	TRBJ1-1	CASRGGRESAEAFF	TGCGCCAGCAGAGGGGGGAGGGAATCGGCAGAAGCTTTCTTT
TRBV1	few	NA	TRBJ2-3	CTSSQGVGHGSTDTQYF	NA
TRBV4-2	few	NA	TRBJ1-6	CASSQAQYNSPLHF	TGTGCCAGCAGCCAAGCTCAGTATAATTCACCCCTCCACTTT